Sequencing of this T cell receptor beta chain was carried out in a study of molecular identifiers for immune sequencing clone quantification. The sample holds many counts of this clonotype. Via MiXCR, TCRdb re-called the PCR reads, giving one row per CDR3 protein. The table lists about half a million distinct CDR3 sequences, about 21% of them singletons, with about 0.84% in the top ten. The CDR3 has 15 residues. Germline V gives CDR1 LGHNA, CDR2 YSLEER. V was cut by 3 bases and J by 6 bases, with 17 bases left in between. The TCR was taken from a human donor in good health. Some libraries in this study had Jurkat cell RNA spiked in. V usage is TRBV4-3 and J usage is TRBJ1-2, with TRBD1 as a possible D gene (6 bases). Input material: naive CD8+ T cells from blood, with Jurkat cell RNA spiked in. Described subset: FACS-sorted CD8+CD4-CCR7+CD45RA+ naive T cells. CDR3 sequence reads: CASSQDRDIDNGYTF. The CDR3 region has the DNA TGCGCCAGCAGCCAGGACCGGGACATCGACAATGGCTACACCTTC.